A selection of T cell receptor beta chains follows, all from one sample in a study of beta chain features in type 1 diabetes. Produced via immunoSEQ multiplex PCR; TCRdb's table is partial and in-frame only. The data show approximately 170,000 clones, 63% seen once. The source material was naive CD4+ T cells from blood. All receptors derive from a man aged 25 to 40 with type 1 diabetes. CDR3s include the opening cysteine and the closing phenylalanine or tryptophan. The order of the fields is clone size, D gene, J gene, V gene, CDR3 protein, CDR3 DNA. A D gene is named only where the DNA matches it firmly. Size values are once, few and many counts, or a class for expanded clones, and some rows have none.

clone size: .
D gene: .
J gene: TRBJ2-4
V gene: TRBV5-1
CDR3 protein: CASSSDILAKNIQYF
CDR3 DNA: TGCGCCAGCAGCTCCGATATACTAGCCAAAAACATTCAGTACTTC

clone size: .
D gene: .
J gene: TRBJ2-3
V gene: TRBV29-1
CDR3 protein: CSVHPGAWGLSTDTQYF
CDR3 DNA: TGCAGCGTCCACCCCGGGGCGTGGGGGCTCAGCACAGATACGCAGTATTTT

clone size: .
D gene: .
J gene: TRBJ2-4
V gene: TRBV5-1
CDR3 protein: CASSPLSAKNIQYF
CDR3 DNA: TGCGCCAGCAGCCCCCTTTCAGCCAAAAACATTCAGTACTTC

clone size: .
D gene: .
J gene: TRBJ2-3
V gene: TRBV6-5
CDR3 protein: CASSKKRGSDTQYF
CDR3 DNA: TGTGCCAGCAGCAAGAAGAGAGGGTCAGATACGCAGTATTTT

clone size: .
D gene: .
J gene: TRBJ2-7
V gene: TRBV30
CDR3 protein: CAWSVFPGTSYEQYF
CDR3 DNA: TGTGCCTGGAGTGTATTCCCCGGGACATCCTACGAGCAGTACTTC

clone size: .
D gene: .
J gene: TRBJ1-1
V gene: TRBV30
CDR3 protein: CAWSAIGRTEAFF
CDR3 DNA: TGTGCCTGGAGTGCCATAGGTAGGACTGAAGCTTTCTTT

clone size: .
D gene: .
J gene: TRBJ2-3
V gene: TRBV29-1
CDR3 protein: CSVLIGWTDTQYF
CDR3 DNA: TGCAGCGTTCTGATAGGGTGGACAGATACGCAGTATTTT

clone size: few
D gene: TRBD1
J gene: TRBJ1-6
V gene: TRBV9
CDR3 protein: CASNRGLDSPLHF
CDR3 DNA: TGTGCCAGCAACAGGGGGCTGGATTCACCCCTCCACTTT

clone size: .
D gene: .
J gene: TRBJ2-7
V gene: TRBV11-2
CDR3 protein: CASSPDSRSGYEQYF
CDR3 DNA: TGTGCCAGCAGCCCTGACTCCCGAAGCGGCTACGAGCAGTACTTC

clone size: .
D gene: .
J gene: TRBJ1-2
V gene: TRBV28
CDR3 protein: CASSSGANYGYTF
CDR3 DNA: TGTGCCAGCAGTTCTGGGGCTAACTATGGCTACACCTTC

clone size: .
D gene: .
J gene: TRBJ2-6
V gene: TRBV6-6
CDR3 protein: CASSDQGSGANVLTF
CDR3 DNA: TGTGCCAGCAGTGATCAGGGCTCTGGGGCCAACGTCCTGACTTTC

clone size: few
D gene: .
J gene: TRBJ2-5
V gene: TRBV28
CDR3 protein: CASRLWRSGETQYF
CDR3 DNA: TGTGCCAGCAGGCTGTGGAGGAGCGGGGAGACCCAGTACTTC

clone size: few
D gene: .
J gene: TRBJ2-1
V gene: TRBV7-9
CDR3 protein: CASSPRGWRDNEQFF
CDR3 DNA: TGTGCCAGCAGCCCGCGCGGGTGGAGAGACAATGAGCAGTTCTTC

clone size: few
D gene: .
J gene: TRBJ1-1
V gene: TRBV29-1
CDR3 protein: CSVKHTEAFF
CDR3 DNA: TGCAGCGTCAAACACACTGAAGCTTTCTTT

clone size: .
D gene: TRBD1
J gene: TRBJ1-2
V gene: TRBV29-1
CDR3 protein: CSVGAGQSYGYTF
CDR3 DNA: TGCAGCGTTGGGGCGGGACAGTCCTATGGCTACACCTTC

clone size: .
D gene: .
J gene: TRBJ2-7
V gene: TRBV7-2
CDR3 protein: CASSFGQAYEQYF
CDR3 DNA: TGTGCCAGCAGCTTCGGGCAGGCCTACGAGCAGTACTTC

clone size: .
D gene: TRBD1
J gene: TRBJ2-2
V gene: TRBV15
CDR3 protein: CATGTGRNTGELFF
CDR3 DNA: TGTGCCACCGGGACAGGGCGGAACACCGGGGAGCTGTTTTTT

clone size: .
D gene: .
J gene: TRBJ2-7
V gene: TRBV6-5
CDR3 protein: CASSYGGIYEQYF
CDR3 DNA: TGTGCCAGCAGTTACGGGGGGATCTACGAGCAGTACTTC